This T cell receptor beta chain was identified during a study of blood T cells in healthy people across ages. The study, taken as a whole, reports: More naive CD4+ cells and higher diversity were found in long-lived than in aged donors. In the absence of known donor CMV status, changes in expanded clonotypes were possibly confounded.

With a J-beta primer mix and a sample-barcoded 5' primer, a second PCR ran roughly 6 to 11 cycles. TCRdb recomputed calls from the 5' RACE reads with MiXCR, one row per CDR3 protein. The sample holds approximately 850,000 distinct CDR3 sequences; approximately 44% are singletons and the top ten take about a fifth. In each sample, at least 6.5 million PBMCs were isolated. The CDR3 length is 14 residues. CDR1 and CDR2 (germline): MNHEY, SVGAGI. With 6 bases removed from V and 5 bases from J, the gap between germline ends came to 16 bases. About this clonotype: Its matching antigen is unknown.

The J gene is TRBJ2-5, the V gene TRBV6-5; a possible D gene is TRBD1 (6 bases). The TCR comes from a man aged 55-75 years in good health. Material for sequencing was blood. The CDR3 here is CASRQTGIGETQYF. DNA of the CDR3: TGTGCCAGCAGGCAAACAGGGATTGGTGAGACCCAGTACTTC.